This T cell receptor (beta chain) was profiled in a study of tumor and adjacent non-tumor tissue in lung cancer. Study details: Stage I to III disease affected about ten men and roughly five women aged roughly 31 to 76. Study results and caveats: Normal lung showed higher cumulative top 100 clone frequency than tumor. Compared with tumor, normal lung showed significantly lower TCR diversity.

TCRbeta libraries were built with three rounds of nested PCR, modified from ARM-PCR. TCRdb re-derived calls from the multiplex PCR reads in MiXCR, one entry per CDR3 protein. This table has over 110,000 distinct CDR3 sequences, approximately 64% appearing once. RNA was extracted from bulk tissue without any cell sorting. In germline, CDR1 is SGHAT, CDR2 FQNNGV. This CDR3 region has 13 residues. This clonotype has a handful of counts. Its antigen remains unidentified. The specimen sequenced was lung tumor tissue. The sequence came from a man between 60 and 70 years old with small cell lung cancer. The chain joins TRBV11-2 to TRBJ2-7, with TRBD2 identical over 7 bases. CDR3 protein: CASSLRDYHEQYV. For the CDR3, the DNA is TGTGCCAGTAGCTTGAGGGACTATCACGAGCAGTACGTC.